This TCR beta chain was recovered during a study of shared clonotypes between healthy human individuals (TCRdb year 2020). Background on the whole study: Three men and a couple of women, aged 18 to 49 years, made up the cohort. To increase sequencing depth and limit assay-specific biases, TCR repertoire library preparation and sequencing were carried out by different laboratories using diverse techniques. Between about 0.8 and 9 billion PBMCs per donor were obtained by leukapheresis. For each donor, three plates each were used for CD4 naive and CD4 memory, two plates were used for CD8 naive, and one plate was used for CD8 memory. To estimate repertoire size and how much clonotype sharing occurs between individuals, the study deeply sequenced the blood TCR repertoires of several healthy adults.

Using the deep immunoSEQ assay, multiplex PCR amplified TCR CDR3 regions from genomic DNA. Extracted genomic DNA from each cell subset was spread evenly across all wells of several immunoSEQ 96-well plates, with each plate serving as a replicate. For sorted subsets, roughly 200 ng of genomic DNA, equivalent to 30,000 or so T cell genomes, went into each replicate PCR. Purified libraries were measured with a Qubit 3.0 fluorometer, size-checked on a Bioanalyzer 2100, and measured again with the KAPA Library Quantification kit. Each immunoSEQ 96-well plate was sequenced on its own single-read 150-cycle Illumina NextSeq 550 flow cell. Under the source paper's analysis protocol: Because only junctional sequences without quality scores were contained in the immunoSEQ output, filtering matching that applied to full-length reads could not be performed. Sequences were annotated with PyIR, a Python wrapper for IgBLAST v1.9, and V/J genes and CDR3 were assigned using IMGT germline references. Reads were removed for weak V/J assignments (E-value above 1e-6), missing CDR3, stop codons, out-of-frame junctions, or ambiguous translated residues. V3J clonotypes were defined as sequences sharing the same inferred V gene, J gene, and CDR3 amino acid sequence. Percentage overlap between repertoires was calculated by dividing the number of shared unique clonotypes by the size of the smaller repertoire. Repertoire richness was assessed with RTK rarefaction, the Chao1 estimator, and Recon v2.1 estimates of unobserved clonotypes. For all TCRbeta clonotypes obtained by the gDNA method from a few donors, generation probabilities were computed with OLGA. TCRdb retrieved this table from immuneACCESS and kept in-frame rearrangements only. Not all clones are present; in checked studies, unresolved V genes account for under half, and no reason is known for the remainder. V and J calls plus clone size are reproduced from that table; the DNA served to infer D and trimming. This sample comprises about 1.1 million clones, 70% to 85% of them detected only once. Roughly 0.83% of the sample goes to the ten largest clones.

Beyond this particular receptor, the publication reports: Sampling was restricted to blood, and TCR repertoires in tissue are likely to differ from TCR repertoires in blood. When a handful of donors were compared, the shared fraction of clonotypes was around 5% for naive CD4, more than 3% for naive CD8, 2.3% for memory CD4, and 0.4% for memory CD8. Based on pairwise subsampling, the degree of clonotype sharing among donors was expected to be affected by sequencing depth. Clonotypes shared by all four sorted-subset donors showed higher generation probabilities than non-shared clonotypes. Rarefaction of sorted-subset datasets indicated incomplete sequencing despite the large sequencing depth. Larger estimated clonotype richness was generally found for naive subsets than for memory subsets. The small number of donors limited the genetic and exposure-history diversity represented.

Spanning cysteine to phenylalanine, the CDR3 consists of 9 amino acids. The only DNA kept is the CDR3, 27 bases in frame from the first base. From a lookup of the germline V gene (reference sequence), CDR1 and CDR2 are MNHNY and SVGAGI. To note about this clone: Its antigen is currently not known. Mismatch with germline at one junction end may stem from a read error.

Healthy HIV-negative adults with no recently reported acute infections or vaccinations were included as donors. All donors were Caucasian adults living in Nashville, Tennessee, USA. CD4+ T cells were enriched through magnetic negative selection, after which naive cells were positively selected on CD45RA and the remaining negative fraction served as the memory subset. Blood was obtained by leukapheresis, after which PBMCs were separated by Ficoll-Histopaque density gradient centrifugation and cryopreserved in liquid nitrogen vapor phase. Analytical flow cytometry was used to check the purity and quantity of each magnetically sorted T cell population. Each sorted fraction had its genomic DNA isolated and then quantified by UV absorbance on a Nanodrop 2000c.

Recombination linked TRBV6-6 to TRBJ2-7; 8 central nucleotides agree with TRBD1. The sequenced material came from memory CD4+ T cells from PBMCs. Interpreted using the paper, the cell subset or site label stands for: CD45RA-negative fraction. This TCR derives from a man aged 18 to 35 in good health. Some clones in this sample may be carry-over from other donors' samples. The nucleotide sequence reads as follows: TGTGCCCCCAGGGGGCCAGACCCCTTC. It translates to CAPRGPDPF.